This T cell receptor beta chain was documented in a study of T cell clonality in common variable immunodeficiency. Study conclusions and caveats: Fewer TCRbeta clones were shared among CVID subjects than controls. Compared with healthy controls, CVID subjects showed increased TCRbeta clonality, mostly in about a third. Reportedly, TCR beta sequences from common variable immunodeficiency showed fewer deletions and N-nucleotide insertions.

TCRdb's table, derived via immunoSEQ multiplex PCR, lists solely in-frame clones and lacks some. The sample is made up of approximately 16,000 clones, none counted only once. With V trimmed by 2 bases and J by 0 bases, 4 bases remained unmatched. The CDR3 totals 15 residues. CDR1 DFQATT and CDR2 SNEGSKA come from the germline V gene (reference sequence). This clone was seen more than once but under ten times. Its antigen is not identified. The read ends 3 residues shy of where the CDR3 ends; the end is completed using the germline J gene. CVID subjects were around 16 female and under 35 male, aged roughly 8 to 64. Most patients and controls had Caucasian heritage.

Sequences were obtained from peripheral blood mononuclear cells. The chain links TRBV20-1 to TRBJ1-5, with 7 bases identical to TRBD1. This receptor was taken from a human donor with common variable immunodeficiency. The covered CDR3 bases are TGCAGTGCTAGAATGGACAGGCTTAGCAATCAGCCC. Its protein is CSARMDRLSNQP. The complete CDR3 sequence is CSARMDRLSNQPQHF.